This T cell receptor (beta chain) appears in the sequencing data of a study of cytomegalovirus exposure and HLA in healthy donors. With 60 Vbeta and 13 Jbeta primers, the PCR was carried out. Assay: immunoSEQ multiplex PCR; the TCRdb copy retains only in-frame clones and omits some. This sample's clone table lists approximately 150,000 clones. This CDR3 comprises 14 residues. After removal of 4 bases from V and 5 bases from J, the junction contained 8 bases not matched to a gene. Per germline, CDR1 SGHNT and CDR2 YYREEE (reference sequence). Sequences were obtained from PBMCs. This chain joins TRBV5-4 and TRBJ2-5; 7 bases are shared with TRBD2. This sequence was found in a male donor in good health and CMV-seronegative. The CDR3 nucleotides are TGTGCCAGCAGCCTGGGGCTAGCGGATGAGACCCAGTACTTC. This gives the protein CASSLGLADETQYF.